One sample yielded the 2 T cell receptor beta chains listed below, sequenced in a study of T cells in localized non-small cell lung cancer. Assay: immunoSEQ multiplex PCR; the TCRdb copy retains only in-frame clones and omits some. Of tens of thousands of clones in the sample, roughly 90% were seen once. This material consisted of peripheral blood, taken before any cancer treatment. These receptors all stem from a male donor aged 60 or over with stage III squamous cell lung carcinoma.

This chain joins TRBV6-5 and TRBJ2-2; 7 bases agree with TRBD1. J gave up 4 bases and V 6 bases, and 8 bases lay outside the gene matches. CDR1 and CDR2 (germline): MNHEY, SVGAGI. The CDR3 covers 15 residues. CDR3 sequence (DNA): TGTGCCAGCAGGGCTTGGGACAGACTCACCGGGGAGCTGTTTTTT. Protein product: CASRAWDRLTGELFF.

The chain carries TRBV27 and TRBJ1-6; possibly TRBD1 for D (6 bases). Between the trimmed V and J ends, which lost 2 bases and 10 bases, there was a span of 15 bases. This CDR3 contains 15 residues. CDR1 and CDR2 from the germline V gene are MNHEY and SMNVEV (reference sequence). This CDR3 reads CASSLGQPSSSPLHF. CDR3 DNA: TGTGCCAGCAGTTTAGGACAGCCGAGTTCCTCACCCCTCCACTTT.